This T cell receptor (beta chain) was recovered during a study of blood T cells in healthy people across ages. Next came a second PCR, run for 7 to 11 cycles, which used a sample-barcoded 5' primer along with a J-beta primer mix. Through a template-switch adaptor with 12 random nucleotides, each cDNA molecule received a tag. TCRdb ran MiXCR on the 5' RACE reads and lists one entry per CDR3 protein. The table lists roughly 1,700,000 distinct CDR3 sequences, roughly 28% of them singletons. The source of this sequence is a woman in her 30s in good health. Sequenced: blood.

The CDR3 loop reads CSARWGGSGANVLTF. The DNA of the CDR3 is TGCAGTGCTAGGTGGGGCGGCTCTGGGGCCAACGTCCTGACTTTC. The rearrangement uses TRBV20-1 and TRBJ2-6; D is perhaps TRBD1 (5 bases). Germline assignment: CDR1 DFQATT and CDR2 SNEGSKA (reference sequence). The CDR3 consists of 15 residues. Trimming shortened V by 3 bases and J by 0 bases, and 9 bases separated the two germline ends.